Shown below are 25 T cell receptor beta chains from a single sample sequenced in a study of T cell repertoires in cytomegalovirus infection. Each CDR3 protein is one row after TCRdb ran MiXCR on the reads. Of 400,000 or so distinct CDR3 sequences detected, 15% to 20% appear once; the ten largest clones hold approximately 10%. Sequenced material: PBMCs. The receptors here all came from a human donor in good health (CMV status not recorded). Some clones in this sample may be carry-over from other donors' samples.

The table lists this clonotype with a few counts. V is TRBV27 and J is TRBJ1-1; a weak D match, TRBD1 (5 bases). CDR1 is MNHEY and CDR2 is SMNVEV in the germline V gene (reference sequence). The CDR3 sequence is 13 residues long. Trimming took off 8 bases at V and 1 base at J, with 11 bases between the two ends. The CDR3 DNA follows: TGTGCCAGCGGGGCTACACAGAACACTGAAGCTTTCTTT. It specifies CASGATQNTEAFF.

This clonotype was recorded at least ten times. V and J are TRBV12-3 or TRBV12-4 and TRBJ1-4; D not certain. This CDR3 spans 14 amino acids. Trimming left V 3 bases short and J 2 bases short, with 7 bases between. The CDR3 DNA reads TGTGCCAGCAGTTTGTTGAGGACTAATGAAAAACTGTTTTTT. Amino acids: CASSLLRTNEKLFF.

V gene TRBV10-2 combines with J gene TRBJ2-3; TRBD2 matches 9 bases. The J segment lost 6 bases and the V segment lost 4 bases, leaving 5 bases of the junction unmatched. The CDR3 length is 14 residues. CDR1 and CDR2 from the germline V gene are WSHSY and SAAADI. The chain's CDR3 is CASSVGGGGDTQYF. The DNA of the CDR3 is TGCGCCAGCAGTGTAGGCGGGGGGGGTGATACGCAGTATTTT.

This clonotype was recorded at least ten times. The CDR3 sequence: CAISESGGTNTGELFF. Here the CDR3 DNA reads TGTGCCATCAGTGAGTCAGGTGGAACGAACACCGGGGAGCTGTTTTTT. This chain connects TRBV10-3 to TRBJ2-2; D unresolved. Germline assignment: CDR1 ENHRY and CDR2 SYGVKD. Trimming left V 0 bases short and J 0 bases short, with 8 bases between. The CDR3 is 16 residues long.

This clonotype occurred many times. J is TRBJ1-6 and V is TRBV7-2; tentatively, D is TRBD1 (5 bases). CDR1 and CDR2 (germline): SGHTA, FQGNSA. V was trimmed by 5 bases and J by 9 bases, leaving 11 bases between them. The CDR3 has 13 amino acids. The CDR3 protein is CASSPWTRSPLHF. The CDR3 nucleotides read TGTGCCAGCAGCCCCTGGACACGTTCACCCCTCCACTTT.

The sample holds many counts of this clonotype. V gene TRBV7-2 combines with J gene TRBJ2-1; 9 nucleotides match TRBD1. This CDR3 contains 14 residues. Germline V gene data show CDR1 as SGHTA and CDR2 as FQGNSA. J gave up 2 bases and V 5 bases, and 1 base lay outside the gene matches. CDR3 sequence: CASSRDRAYNEQFF. The CDR3 DNA is TGTGCCAGCAGCCGGGACAGGGCCTACAATGAGCAGTTCTTC.

This clonotype has a single count. The V gene is TRBV20-1, the J gene TRBJ2-5; tentatively, D is TRBD1 (7 bases). The germline CDR1 and CDR2 sequences are DFQATT and SNEGSKA (reference sequence). The CDR3 loop spans 13 amino acids. Trimming left V 3 bases short and J 0 bases short, with 8 bases between. The CDR3 region is CSASRGDQETQYF. CDR3 bases: TGCAGTGCTAGCAGGGGGGACCAAGAGACCCAGTACTTC.

This clonotype was seen a few times. In nucleotides, the CDR3 is TGTGCCACCAGCAGATGGGGAGGGGTCGGGAACACTGAAGCTTTCTTT. Translating it yields CATSRWGGVGNTEAFF. The J gene is TRBJ1-1, the V gene TRBV15; D is perhaps TRBD1 (5 bases). V was shortened by 2 bases and J by 1 base, with 14 bases between the two germline ends. This CDR3 contains 16 residues. Germline V gene sequence: CDR1 LNHNV, CDR2 YYDKDF (reference sequence).

This clonotype was detected many times. CDR3 loop: CASSLGRSRSKETQYF. The CDR3 DNA follows: TGTGCCAGCAGCTTAGGGCGTTCCCGGTCGAAAGAGACCCAGTACTTC. The chain carries TRBV7-8 and TRBJ2-5; unclear D gene. This CDR3 is 16 amino acids long. CDR1 is SGHVS and CDR2 is FQNEAQ in the germline V gene. Trimming stripped 1 base from V and 3 bases from J, with 15 bases between. The entire variable domain, with the rest obtained from reference TRBV7-8 and TRBJ2-5, is as follows: GAGVSQSPRYKVAKRGQDVALRCDPISGHVSLFWYQQALGQGPEFLTYFQNEAQLDKSGLPSDRFFAERPEGSVSTLKIQRTQQEDSAVYLCASSLGRSRSKETQYFGPGTRLLVL.

The chain couples TRBV6-6 to TRBJ2-3; D is undetermined. The V end was cut by 6 bases, the J end by 2 bases, with 12 bases between. CDR3 length: 14 residues. Germline CDR1 and CDR2: MNHNY and SVGAGI (reference sequence). The CDR3 is CASSPFLVTDTQYF. CDR3 bases: TGTGCCAGCAGCCCTTTCCTGGTCACAGATACGCAGTATTTT.

This clonotype has a count of ten or more. This rearrangement joins TRBV7-2 to TRBJ2-3; D gene ambiguous. The CDR3 extends over 15 amino acids. The V end was cut by 7 bases, the J end by 6 bases, with 20 bases between. From germline, CDR1 is SGHTA and CDR2 FQGNSA. The CDR3 is CASTQTTAHRDTQYF. In DNA, the CDR3 is TGTGCCAGCACCCAAACCACTGCCCATCGCGATACGCAGTATTTT.

This clonotype was seen a handful of times. The chain employs TRBV7-9 and TRBJ2-1, with 12 bases matching TRBD2. The J segment lost 15 bases and the V segment lost 1 base, leaving 4 bases of the junction unmatched. Germline CDR1 reads SEHNR; CDR2 reads FQNEAQ (reference sequence). The CDR3 loop spans 13 amino acids. In DNA form, the CDR3 reads TGTGCCAGCAGCTTAGGGCTAGCGGGAGGGTTGTTCTTC. Amino acids: CASSLGLAGGLFF.

Ten or more counts support this clonotype. V gene TRBV7-2 combines with J gene TRBJ2-5, with D hard to call. With 1 base removed from V and 2 bases from J, the gap between germline ends came to 8 bases. The CDR3 runs to 14 residues. The germline V gene has CDR1 SGHTA and CDR2 FQGNSA. The CDR3 sequence: CASSLGGSQETQYF. CDR3 coding DNA: TGTGCCAGCAGCTTAGGGGGAAGTCAAGAGACCCAGTACTTC.

This clonotype was counted only a few times. The CDR3 here is CATSREGTGTSTDTQYF. The CDR3 DNA is TGTGCCACCAGCAGAGAGGGAACAGGGACTAGCACAGATACGCAGTATTTT. The genes are TRBV15 and TRBJ2-3; D is possibly TRBD1 or TRBD2 (6 bases each). Germline V lookup: CDR1 LNHNV, CDR2 YYDKDF (reference sequence). Trimming stripped 0 bases from V and 0 bases from J, with 13 bases between. The CDR3 is made up of 17 amino acids. The complete variable domain, with remaining parts taken from reference TRBV15 and TRBJ2-3, reads DAMVIQNPRYQVTQFGKPVTLSCSQTLNHNVMYWYQQKSSQAPKLLFHYYDKDFNNEADTPDNFQSRRPNTSFCFLDIRSPGLGDTAMYLCATSREGTGTSTDTQYFGPGTRLTVL.

This clonotype was observed many times. The gene calls are TRBV7-2 and TRBJ2-3; 13 nucleotides agree with TRBD2. Germline CDR1 reads SGHTA; CDR2 reads FQGNSA. The V gene end was trimmed by 5 bases and the J gene end by 4 bases; junction bases not matched to a gene: 6. This CDR3 is 16 amino acids long. The CDR3: CASSITSGGAADTQYF. The CDR3 DNA sequence: TGTGCCAGCAGCATCACTAGCGGGGGGGCCGCAGATACGCAGTATTTT. The full variable domain, with the rest looked up from reference TRBV7-2 and TRBJ2-3, is GAGVSQSPSNKVTEKGKDVELRCDPISGHTALYWYRQSLGQGLEFLIYFQGNSAPDKSGLPSDRFSAERTGGSVSTLTIQRTQQEDSAVYLCASSITSGGAADTQYFGPGTRLTVL.

This chain uses TRBV7-2 with TRBJ2-1, with TRBD2 matching over 14 bases. Looked up from germline, CDR1 is SGHTA and CDR2 is FQGNSA. The CDR3 has 17 amino acids. V shed 4 bases, J shed 6 bases, and the junction held 8 bases outside the gene matches. The CDR3 region is CASSSGLAGVSSNEQFF. CDR3 coding DNA: TGTGCCAGCAGCTCGGGACTAGCGGGAGTATCTAGCAATGAGCAGTTCTTC.

This clonotype was seen more than once but under ten times. V gene TRBV29-1 combines with J gene TRBJ2-1; 10 bases align to TRBD1. The CDR3 is 14 residues long. The germline V gene encodes CDR1 SQVTM and CDR2 ANQGSEA. Losses at the gene ends were 6 bases for V and 5 bases for J; bases not matched to a gene: 7. For the CDR3, the DNA is TGCAGCGTCCGTAGGGGACAGGGGCACAATGAGCAGTTCTTC. Its translation is CSVRRGQGHNEQFF.

This clonotype was seen only a few times. Germline and junction disagree at one end, which may indicate a read error. The gene calls are TRBV12-3 or TRBV12-4 and TRBJ2-3, with TRBD2 matching 8 bases. The CDR3 consists of 14 residues. In DNA, the CDR3 is TGTGCCAGCAGATTAGCGGGGAACACAGATACGCAGTATTTT. Residues: CASRLAGNTDTQYF.

This chain uses TRBV2 with TRBJ1-4; TRBD1 might be the D (6 bases). This CDR3 is 15 amino acids long. V was trimmed by 3 bases and J by 7 bases, leaving 15 bases between them. Germline lookup yields CDR1 SNHLY and CDR2 FYNNEI. CDR3 nucleotide sequence: TGTGCCAGCAGTGACGTCGGGGGCCTTGGTGAAAAACTGTTTTTT. Encoded protein: CASSDVGGLGEKLFF.

The rearrangement uses TRBV29-1 and TRBJ1-1, with D possibly being TRBD1 (6 bases). Germline lookup yields CDR1 SQVTM and CDR2 ANQGSEA. Trimming stripped 0 bases from V and 8 bases from J, with 10 bases between. The CDR3 has 12 residues. The CDR3 spells CSVEDVGGEAFF. DNA for the CDR3: TGCAGCGTTGAAGATGTAGGGGGGGAAGCTTTCTTT.

This clonotype was detected a few times. V usage is TRBV18 and J usage is TRBJ2-3; 7 nucleotides line up with TRBD1. V lost 0 bases, J lost 2 bases, and 8 bases stayed unmatched. CDR1 is KGHSH, CDR2 LQKENI, per germline. This CDR3 comprises 17 residues. The CDR3 bases are TGTGCCAGCTCACCACCGAATGGCAGGGGGTCCACAGATACGCAGTATTTT. It yields the protein CASSPPNGRGSTDTQYF.

This clonotype was found a few times. V gene TRBV5-4 combines with J gene TRBJ1-2; 8 nucleotides align to TRBD1. Germline assignment: CDR1 SGHNT and CDR2 YYREEE (reference sequence). CDR3 length: 14 amino acids. Germline trimming cut 4 bases from V and 6 bases from J; bases unmatched to any gene: 8. CDR3 sequence: CASSARTGNHGYTF. The CDR3 DNA sequence: TGTGCCAGCAGCGCGCGGACAGGGAACCATGGCTACACCTTC.

In this sample, this clonotype turned up many times. This chain joins TRBV7-2 and TRBJ2-3; possible D gene TRBD2, 5 bases. V was clipped by 1 base and J by 4 bases, with 12 bases between them. Germline-derived CDR1 and CDR2 are SGHTA and FQGNSA. CDR3 length equals 15 residues. Here the CDR3 DNA reads TGTGCCAGCAGCTTAGTGGGCGGGCGACCAGATACGCAGTATTTT. Its translation is CASSLVGGRPDTQYF.

This clonotype was seen repeatedly, ten times or more. The chain recombines TRBV7-2 with TRBJ1-6; D unclear. The CDR3 is made up of 14 amino acids. CDR1 is SGHTA and CDR2 is FQGNSA in the germline V gene. The V end was cut by 5 bases, the J end by 9 bases, with 14 bases between. CDR3 nucleotides: TGTGCCAGCAGCCTTATAGGCCAAAGTTCACCCCTCCACTTT. As protein: CASSLIGQSSPLHF.

In this sample, this clonotype turned up a few times. The chain carries TRBV6-1 and TRBJ1-6; 7 positions agree with TRBD1. The CDR3 length is 14 residues. Germline CDR1 reads MNHNS; CDR2 reads SASEGT. V dropped 7 bases and J dropped 7; count of bases not matched to a gene: 7. This CDR3 reads CASTRGGRNSPLHF. The CDR3 coding sequence is TGTGCCAGCACCAGGGGGGGGCGGAATTCACCCCTCCACTTT.